Given below is one TCR beta chain in context. This clone is classified as medium-sized (0.01 to 0.1%). Its antigen is not yet known. There are no base qualities to consult, and no much larger clone falls within one base. The immunoSEQ Assay, which relies on bias-controlled multiplex PCR amplification of genomic DNA, was used to profile TCRbeta CDR3 regions. The authors' pipeline ran thus. The absolute abundance of each unique TCRbeta CDR3 region was quantified after sequences were collapsed and filtered. Differential abundance was tested with two models: a binomial (Fisher-equivalent) model and a beta-binomial model that adds time-dependent variance fitted from healthy donors. Clones with fewer than 5 combined templates were removed, and a clone was called differentially abundant if the clone's Benjamini-Hochberg FDR was below 0.01. Beta-binomial variance was modeled as a function of total template count across the two samples using the form v = (b*log(k)+a)^2. TCRdb obtained this table from immuneACCESS and retained in-frame rearrangements with V and J assigned. These tables miss some clones; where compared with another copy, unresolved V genes account for less than half of the shortfall, and the remainder is unexplained. V and J calls plus clone size are reproduced from that table; the DNA served to infer D and trimming. In all, the sample holds about 85,000 clones, and 88% of those were seen once. 15% to 20% of the sample comes from the top ten.

The data originate from a study of identifying expanded T cells in peripheral blood (dated by TCRdb to between 2019 and 2020). For context, the study as a whole: Separate aliquots of the same genomic DNA pool were sequenced to produce technical replicates, and four replicates were compared in pairs. General findings and caveats noted by the study authors: In all healthy donors, the variance in clone template counts between samples taken 2 to 3 weeks apart rose significantly as total template count increased. Both the number of clones called differentially abundant and the false-positive rate were significantly reduced by the beta-binomial model across all healthy-donor time intervals. It was expected by the authors that biological variance in healthy repertoires might increase further over much longer intervals, such as months to years. Between technical replicates the binomial model flagged approximately 1.2 differentially abundant clones, whereas over around 2 weeks the binomial model flagged about 16.4 and over approximately 4 weeks approximately 20.

During the collection period, no infections or other immune events were recorded for the healthy donors. Time-dependent variance in a beta-binomial model of T-cell clone differential abundance was calibrated using healthy-donor blood repertoires as a training cohort. There were 10 healthy donors in the training cohort, of whom 3 were female and 7 were male. The donors were between roughly 25 and 64 years old, with an average age of approximately 46 years. Whole blood, obtained from a commercial supplier, was collected from each healthy donor at three time points spaced approximately two weeks apart. Genomic DNA was extracted from unsorted whole blood for immunosequencing. The CDR3 goes from the cysteine to the phenylalanine over 10 residues. The entry retains the CDR3 DNA only, 30 bases that are in frame from base 1. From the germline V gene, CDR1 is SGDLS and CDR2 is YYNGEE. Trimming costs V 4 bases and J 2 bases, and their ends lie 0 bases apart.

The sample comprised blood. The chain uses TRBV9 and TRBJ1-2; the D gene is not confidently resolved. The clonotype was recovered from a person aged 18 to 75 in good health. This receptor carries the CDR3 CASSNYGYTF. The sequence in DNA is TGTGCCAGCAGCAACTATGGCTACACCTTC.